The 15 T cell receptor beta chains below were found in one sample sequenced in a study of T cells after yellow fever vaccination. TCRdb independently ran MiXCR on the 5' RACE reads; one entry per CDR3 protein. The sample has roughly 63,000 distinct CDR3 sequences, about 7.8% seen once. Sequencing used CD8+ T cells sorted from PBMCs, obtained 15 days after the yellow fever booster vaccination. These receptors all come from a young man who received the YFV17D yellow fever vaccine.

This clonotype was observed many times. This chain links TRBV29-1 with TRBJ2-1; TRBD2 matches 12 bases. The CDR3 has 16 residues. Germline-derived CDR1 and CDR2 are SQVTM and ANQGSEA. V shed 1 base, J shed 5 bases, and the junction held 6 bases outside the gene matches. DNA for the CDR3: TGCAGCGTTGAAGGGACGACTAGCGGGAGAGACAATGAGCAGTTCTTC. This gives the protein CSVEGTTSGRDNEQFF.

There are a few counts of this clonotype. This chain's CDR3 is CASSQVVWDRTYEQYF. The DNA of the CDR3 is TGCGCCAGCAGCCAAGTCGTTTGGGACCGGACCTACGAGCAGTACTTC. The chain joins TRBV4-3 to TRBJ2-7; D may match TRBD1 or TRBD2 (5 bases each). V was pared by 1 base and J by 2 bases, with 15 bases between. There are 16 residues in the CDR3. Germline CDR1 and CDR2: LGHNA and YSLEER.

Many counts were recorded for this clonotype. This chain joins TRBV27 and TRBJ2-7, with D tentatively TRBD1 (6 bases). V lost 5 bases to trimming and J lost 3 bases, with 14 bases between them. There are 14 residues in the CDR3. The germline V gene encodes CDR1 MNHEY and CDR2 SMNVEV (reference sequence). The chain's CDR3 is CASSVAQGYYEQYF. DNA for the CDR3: TGTGCCAGCAGTGTCGCGCAGGGGTACTACGAGCAGTACTTC.

A few counts support this clonotype. This chain links TRBV10-1 with TRBJ2-1; 10 nucleotides match TRBD2. Germline V gene sequence: CDR1 WNHNN, CDR2 SYGVQD (reference sequence). V was pared by 6 bases and J by 9 bases, with 11 bases of the junction left unmatched. The CDR3 is made up of 15 amino acids. The CDR3 DNA reads TGCGCCAGCAGCTCACTAGCGGGATTCGAAAGTGAGCAGTTCTTC. Translated: CASSSLAGFESEQFF.

This clonotype appeared many times. This chain connects TRBV4-3 to TRBJ2-7, with 13 bases matching TRBD2. With V trimmed by 4 bases and J by 5 bases, 5 bases remained unmatched. Germline V gene lookup returns CDR1 LGHNA and CDR2 YSLEER. The CDR3 has 15 amino acids. Written as DNA, the CDR3 is TGCGCCAGCAGCCGCGGGACTAGCGGGATGGACGAGCAGTACTTC. Encoded protein: CASSRGTSGMDEQYF.

The chain joins TRBV6-5 to TRBJ2-7; D may be TRBD1 or TRBD2 (5 bases each). This CDR3 comprises 11 residues. The V end was cut by 9 bases, the J end by 5 bases, with 11 bases between. Germline CDR1 is MNHEY and CDR2 is SVGAGI. The CDR3 sequence: CASRRGHEQYF. CDR3 bases: TGTGCCAGTCGTCGGGGCCACGAGCAGTACTTC.

This clonotype appeared many times. This chain uses TRBV20-1 with TRBJ2-7, with D maybe TRBD1 (6 bases). Between the trimmed V and J ends, which lost 3 bases and 0 bases, there was a span of 9 bases. The CDR3 extends over 13 amino acids. CDR1 and CDR2 (germline): DFQATT, SNEGSKA (reference sequence). CDR3 protein: CSARGADSYEQYF. CDR3 in DNA: TGCAGTGCTAGGGGGGCGGACTCCTACGAGCAGTACTTC.

This clonotype was seen at least ten times. The genes are TRBV27 and TRBJ2-1, with D possibly matching TRBD2 (6 bases). Deletions cut 2 bases from V and 7 bases from J, with 12 bases between. Germline loops: CDR1 MNHEY, CDR2 SMNVEV (reference sequence). The CDR3 length is 14 residues. The CDR3 bases are TGTGCCAGCAGTTTAACGGGAGCCGATAATGAGCAGTTCTTC. This encodes CASSLTGADNEQFF.

This clonotype was counted many times. The chain has TRBV7-9 and TRBJ2-7; the D is unclear. Looked up from germline, CDR1 is SEHNR and CDR2 is FQNEAQ (reference sequence). The length of the CDR3 is 15 residues. Trimming removed 6 bases at V and 3 bases at J, with 18 bases between. CDR3 DNA sequence: TGTGCCAGCAGTTACCCCGCGTCCGGATACTACGAGCAGTACTTC. This encodes CASSYPASGYYEQYF.

This clonotype was counted at least ten times. The chain employs TRBV6-6 and TRBJ2-1; no clear D. V lost 7 bases and J 6 bases, leaving 10 bases between the germline ends. Germline V gene sequence: CDR1 MNHNY, CDR2 SVGAGI (reference sequence). CDR3 length: 12 residues. CDR3 loop: CASTYSPNEQFF. The CDR3 DNA sequence: TGTGCCAGCACCTACTCTCCCAATGAGCAGTTCTTC.

This clonotype was counted ten times or more. The genes are TRBV2 and TRBJ2-1, with D uncertain. This CDR3 has 9 amino acids. V lost 7 bases to trimming and J lost 8 bases, with 3 bases between them. Germline V gene lookup returns CDR1 SNHLY and CDR2 FYNNEI. This chain's CDR3 is CASKHEQFF. CDR3 sequence (DNA): TGTGCCAGCAAGCATGAGCAGTTCTTC.

This clonotype was counted at least ten times. The chain recombines TRBV29-1 with TRBJ2-1; 7 bases align to TRBD2. Trimming took 2 bases from V and 8 from J; bases not matched to a gene: 9. The CDR3 consists of 14 residues. Looked up from germline, CDR1 is SQVTM and CDR2 is ANQGSEA. CDR3 protein: CSVERLAEGYEQFF. The CDR3 region has the DNA TGCAGCGTTGAAAGGCTAGCGGAGGGGTATGAGCAGTTCTTC.

This clonotype was observed at least ten times. The CDR3 DNA is TGTGCCAGCAGCCCGCCGGGAGCGGGAGCTTACAATGAGCAGTTCTTC. Translating it yields CASSPPGAGAYNEQFF. The gene calls are TRBV7-3 and TRBJ2-1, with 8 positions matching TRBD2. V shed 5 bases, J shed 4 bases, and the junction held 10 bases outside the gene matches. This CDR3 contains 16 residues. Germline CDR1 is SGHTA and CDR2 is FQGTGA.

This clonotype has ten or more counts. V and J are TRBV11-2 and TRBJ2-7; 11 positions match TRBD2. The CDR3 has 14 residues. V was pared by 4 bases and J by 7 bases, with 6 bases of the junction left unmatched. Germline V gene data show CDR1 as SGHAT and CDR2 as FQNNGV. This CDR3 reads CASSSLAGGWEQYF. CDR3 bases: TGTGCCAGCAGCTCCCTAGCGGGAGGATGGGAGCAGTACTTC.

This clonotype was picked up many times. The chain uses TRBV11-2 and TRBJ2-3; D call uncertain. The CDR3 sequence is 12 residues long. V was shortened by 5 bases and J by 6 bases, with 9 bases between the two germline ends. Germline V gene data show CDR1 as SGHAT and CDR2 as FQNNGV. The CDR3 DNA follows: TGTGCCAGCAGCCCCGGCAGGGATACGCAGTATTTT. Encoded protein: CASSPGRDTQYF.